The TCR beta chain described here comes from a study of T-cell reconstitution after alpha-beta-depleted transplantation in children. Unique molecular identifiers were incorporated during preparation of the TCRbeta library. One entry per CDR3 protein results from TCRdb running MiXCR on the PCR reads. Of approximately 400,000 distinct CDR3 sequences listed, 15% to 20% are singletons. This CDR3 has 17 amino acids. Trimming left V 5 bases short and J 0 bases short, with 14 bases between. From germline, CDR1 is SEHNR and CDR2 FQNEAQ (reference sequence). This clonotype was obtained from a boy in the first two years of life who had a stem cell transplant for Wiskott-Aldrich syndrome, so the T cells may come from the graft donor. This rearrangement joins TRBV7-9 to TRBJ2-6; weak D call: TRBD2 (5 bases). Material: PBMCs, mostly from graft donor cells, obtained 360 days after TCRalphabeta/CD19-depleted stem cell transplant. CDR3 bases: TGTGCCAGCAGCCCCGGAGGCGGTTCCTCTGGGGCCAACGTCCTGACTTTC. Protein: CASSPGGGSSGANVLTF.